This T cell receptor beta chain emerged from a study of control samples from healthy donors and cancer patients. CDR1 and CDR2 from the germline V gene are GTSNPN and SVGIG (reference sequence). V shed 3 bases, J shed 10 bases, and the junction held 11 bases outside the gene matches. This CDR3 has 15 residues. Method: immunoSEQ multiplex PCR; TCRdb's copy keeps in-frame clones and lacks some. The table includes roughly 80,000 clones, roughly 90% detected once. This receptor was identified in a woman aged 55-69 years with head and neck cancer. V usage is TRBV30 and J usage is TRBJ1-6, with 8 bases lining up with TRBD1. The sequenced sample consisted of PBMCs. CDR3: CAWRGTGTGISPLHF. Here the CDR3 DNA reads TGTGCCTGGAGAGGGACCGGGACAGGTATCTCACCCCTCCACTTT.